Sequencing of this TCR beta chain was carried out in a study of shared clonotypes between healthy human individuals. Findings of the study overall: The study's rarefaction showed incomplete sorted-subset sequencing despite large depth.

Using immunoSEQ multiplex PCR, the repertoire was profiled, and TCRdb retains in-frame clones only, with some absent. The data show approximately 1.9 million clones, with about 94% seen just once and under 2% held by the top ten. CDR1 and CDR2 (germline): SNHLY, FYNNEI. The CDR3 has 14 amino acids. V was shortened by 7 bases and J by 5 bases, with 15 bases between the two germline ends. CD45RO-negative, CCR7-positively selected cells formed the naive CD8 fraction, excluding terminally differentiated effector memory CD45RA+ cells. Each donor was a Caucasian adult residing in Nashville, Tennessee. Points on this clone: Antigen specificity is unknown.

J is TRBJ2-4 and V is TRBV2; possibly TRBD1 for D (6 bases). The sequence came from a man aged 18 to 30 in good health. Some clones in this sample may be carry-over from other donors' samples. Sequenced input: naive CD8+ T cells from PBMCs. In nucleotides, the CDR3 is TGTGCCAGCATTGGTCGGTCAGGGGAAAACATTCAGTACTTC. It codes for CASIGRSGENIQYF.